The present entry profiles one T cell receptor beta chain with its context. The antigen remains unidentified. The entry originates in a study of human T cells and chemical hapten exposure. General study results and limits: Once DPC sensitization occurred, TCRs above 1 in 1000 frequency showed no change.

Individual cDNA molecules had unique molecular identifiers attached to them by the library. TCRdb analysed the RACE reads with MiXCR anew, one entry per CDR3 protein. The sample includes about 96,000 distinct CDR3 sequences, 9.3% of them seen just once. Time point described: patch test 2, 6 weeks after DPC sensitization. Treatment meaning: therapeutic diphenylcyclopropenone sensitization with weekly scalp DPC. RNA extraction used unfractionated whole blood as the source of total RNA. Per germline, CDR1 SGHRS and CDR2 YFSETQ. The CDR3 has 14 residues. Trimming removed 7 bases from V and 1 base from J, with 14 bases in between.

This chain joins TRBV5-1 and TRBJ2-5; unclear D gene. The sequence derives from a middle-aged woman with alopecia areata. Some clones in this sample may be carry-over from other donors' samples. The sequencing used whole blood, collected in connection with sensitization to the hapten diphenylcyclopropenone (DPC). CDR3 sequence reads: CASAYARTQETQYF. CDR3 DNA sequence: TGCGCCAGCGCCTACGCTCGGACCCAAGAGACCCAGTACTTC.